This T cell receptor (beta chain) stems from a study of shared clonotypes between healthy human individuals. CDR3 length equals 15 residues. In germline, CDR1 is SGHTS, CDR2 YDEGEE. Germline trimming cut 3 bases from V and 0 bases from J; bases unmatched to any gene: 4. General study points: Even with large depth, rarefaction showed that sorted-subset sequencing was incomplete.

In the authors' workflow: Quality scores were absent from the junction-only immunoSEQ sequences, so filtering differed. Libraries were prepared by immunoSEQ multiplex PCR; TCRdb keeps only in-frame clonotypes and omits some of them. V and J calls and clone size are copied from that table; D and trimming were computed from the DNA. The repertoire holds about 2.3 million clones, with 80% to 95% as singletons. Note on this clone: What it recognizes is unknown.

This clonotype originated in a man between 18 and 29 years old in good health. Some clones in this sample may be carry-over from other donors' samples. Material for sequencing was naive CD4+ T cells from PBMCs. Subset meaning: CD45RA+ positively selected. The rearrangement uses TRBV5-8 and TRBJ2-3; the match to TRBD1 covers 7 bases. CDR3 in DNA: TGTGCCAGCAGCTACAGGGGACCAAGCACAGATACGCAGTATTTT. It specifies CASSYRGPSTDTQYF.